The following is a TCR beta chain sequence with its context. These data belong to a study of blood T cell repertoires in COVID-19. Study overall: Specimens from acute and convalescent COVID-19 originated in the United States, Italy and Spain.

Study processing details: Counts of nucleated cells, estimated from reference gene primer amplification, were obtained. Here immunoSEQ multiplex PCR was the method, and the copy in TCRdb shows in-frame clones only, minus some. V and J calls plus clone size are reproduced from that table; the DNA served to infer D and trimming. Here the sample spans about 200,000 clones, 70% to 85% being singletons. The CDR3 length is 15 residues. V shed 1 base and J shed 5 bases, with 9 bases lying between them. The germline CDR1 and CDR2 sequences are LNHDA and SQIVND (reference sequence). J is TRBJ1-6 and V is TRBV19, with D possibly matching TRBD1 (6 bases). Sequencing input: PBMCs or T cells enriched from blood (not recorded which). The sequence was collected from a man aged 35-49 years who had recovered from COVID-19. The CDR3 region is CASSIVNRDNSPLHF. In DNA form, the CDR3 reads TGTGCCAGTAGTATAGTCAACAGGGATAATTCACCCCTCCACTTT.